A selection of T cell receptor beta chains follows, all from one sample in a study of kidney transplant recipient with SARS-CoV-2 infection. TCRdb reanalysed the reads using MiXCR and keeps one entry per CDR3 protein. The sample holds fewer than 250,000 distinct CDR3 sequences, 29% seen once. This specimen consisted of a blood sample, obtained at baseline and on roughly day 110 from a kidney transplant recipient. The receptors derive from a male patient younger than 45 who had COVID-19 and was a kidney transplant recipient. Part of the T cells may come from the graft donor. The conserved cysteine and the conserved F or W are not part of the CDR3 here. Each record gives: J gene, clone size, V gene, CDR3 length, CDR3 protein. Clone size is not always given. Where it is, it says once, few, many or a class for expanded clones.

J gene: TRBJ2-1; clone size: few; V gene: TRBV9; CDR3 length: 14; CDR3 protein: ASSPIRTGHYNEQF
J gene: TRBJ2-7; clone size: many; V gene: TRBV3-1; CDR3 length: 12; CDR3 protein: ASSALTGVGEQY
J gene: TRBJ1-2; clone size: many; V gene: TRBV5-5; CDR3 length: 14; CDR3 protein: ASESCVSRKTYGYT
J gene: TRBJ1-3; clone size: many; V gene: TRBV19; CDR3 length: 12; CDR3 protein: ASSLSGQGNTIY
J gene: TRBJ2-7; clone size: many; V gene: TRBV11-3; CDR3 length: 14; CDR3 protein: ASSPRGGDSSYEQY
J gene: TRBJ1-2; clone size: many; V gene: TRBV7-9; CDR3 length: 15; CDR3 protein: ASSYEQYHGKTYGYT
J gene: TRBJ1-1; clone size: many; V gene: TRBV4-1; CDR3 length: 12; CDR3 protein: ASSLTWPGTEAF
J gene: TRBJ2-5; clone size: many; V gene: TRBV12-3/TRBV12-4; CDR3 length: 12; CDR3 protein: ASRLTGGRETQY
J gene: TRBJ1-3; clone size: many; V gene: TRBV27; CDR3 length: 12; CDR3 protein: ASSSQGVGNTIY
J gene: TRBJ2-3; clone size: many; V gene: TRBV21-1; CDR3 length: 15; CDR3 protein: ASRTVLATVMQDTQY
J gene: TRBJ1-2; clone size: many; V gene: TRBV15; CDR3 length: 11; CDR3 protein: ATSRTFGYGYT
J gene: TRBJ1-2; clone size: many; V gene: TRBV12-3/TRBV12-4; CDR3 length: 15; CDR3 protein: ASSRVHTAGKTYGYT
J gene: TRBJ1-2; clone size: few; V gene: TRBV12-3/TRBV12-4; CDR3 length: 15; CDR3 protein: ASSASFSLRKTYGYT
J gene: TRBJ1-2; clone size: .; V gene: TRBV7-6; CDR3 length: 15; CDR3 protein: ASSRYYESRKAYGYT
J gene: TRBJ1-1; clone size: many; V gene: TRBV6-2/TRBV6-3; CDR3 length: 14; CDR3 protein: ASSYSLGATNTEAF
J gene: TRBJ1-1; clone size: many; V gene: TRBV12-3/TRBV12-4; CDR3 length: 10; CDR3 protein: ASSSGNTEAF
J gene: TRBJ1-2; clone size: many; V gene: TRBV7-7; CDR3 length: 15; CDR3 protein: ASSLSVKCRKTYGYT
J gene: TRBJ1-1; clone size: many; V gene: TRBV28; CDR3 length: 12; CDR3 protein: ASSSTGGGTEAF
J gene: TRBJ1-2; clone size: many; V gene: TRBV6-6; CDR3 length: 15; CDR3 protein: ASSAVVGGRKTYGYT
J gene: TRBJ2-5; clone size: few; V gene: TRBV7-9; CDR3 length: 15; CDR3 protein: ASSLFSGTGGGETQY
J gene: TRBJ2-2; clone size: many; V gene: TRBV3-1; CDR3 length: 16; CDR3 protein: ASSLPDPISGLTGELF
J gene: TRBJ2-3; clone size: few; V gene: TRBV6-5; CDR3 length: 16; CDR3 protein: ASSPTGTSGRGTDTQY
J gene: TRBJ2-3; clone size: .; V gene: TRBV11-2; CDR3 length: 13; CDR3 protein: ASSSGQGLTDTQY
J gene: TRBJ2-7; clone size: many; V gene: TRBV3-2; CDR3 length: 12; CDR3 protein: ASSPPGLVGEQY
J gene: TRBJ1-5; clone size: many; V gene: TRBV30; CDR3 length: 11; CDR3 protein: AWSTSGDQPQH
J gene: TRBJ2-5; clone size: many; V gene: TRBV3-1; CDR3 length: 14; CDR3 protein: ASSQDWGHGRETQY
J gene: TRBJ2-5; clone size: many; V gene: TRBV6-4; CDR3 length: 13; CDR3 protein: ASSTGTSGSETQY
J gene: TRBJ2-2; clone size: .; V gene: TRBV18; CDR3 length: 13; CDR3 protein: ASSSGLQNTGELF
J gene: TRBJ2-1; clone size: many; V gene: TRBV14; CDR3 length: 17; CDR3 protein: ASSHEVAGGPFSYNEQF
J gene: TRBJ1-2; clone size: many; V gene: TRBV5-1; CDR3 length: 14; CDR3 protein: ASGFISVRKTYGYT
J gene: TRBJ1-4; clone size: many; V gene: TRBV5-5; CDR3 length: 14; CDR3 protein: ASSPVTGLSYEKLF
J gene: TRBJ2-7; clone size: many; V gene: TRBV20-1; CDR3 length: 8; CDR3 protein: SATGDLSY
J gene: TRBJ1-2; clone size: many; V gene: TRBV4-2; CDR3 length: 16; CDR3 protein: ASSQDTGGVLRLYGYT
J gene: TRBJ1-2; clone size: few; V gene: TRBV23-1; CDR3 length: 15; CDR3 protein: ASSWGMLRRKTYGYT
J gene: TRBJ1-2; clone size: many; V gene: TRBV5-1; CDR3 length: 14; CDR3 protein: ASDNRSVRKTYGYT
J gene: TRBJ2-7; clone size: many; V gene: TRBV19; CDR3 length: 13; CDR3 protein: ASTATSGSSYEQY
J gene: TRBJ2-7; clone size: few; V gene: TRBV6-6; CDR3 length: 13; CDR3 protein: ASSYPGQRTYEQY
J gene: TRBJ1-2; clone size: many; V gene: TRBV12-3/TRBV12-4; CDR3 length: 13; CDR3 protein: ASSLATGVRNGYT
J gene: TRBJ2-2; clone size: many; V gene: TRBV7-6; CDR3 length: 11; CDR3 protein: ASSLGGYGELF